This is a list of T cell receptor beta chains from one sample in a study of blood T cell repertoires in COVID-19. Libraries were prepared by immunoSEQ multiplex PCR; TCRdb keeps only in-frame clonotypes and omits some of them. This table has around 240,000 clones, approximately 84% appearing once. Source material: peripheral blood. Receptors originate from a man in his forties with acute or convalescent COVID-19. The CDR3 runs from the conserved cysteine through the conserved F or W. The D gene is left open where the match is weak. Not all rows give a size; the values are once, few, many and, for expanded clones, a class.

TRBV7-3,11,NA,TRBJ1-1,NA,CASSQGGEAFF,TGTGCCAGCAGTCAAGGGGGTGAAGCTTTCTTT
TRBV5-6,16,TRBD1,TRBJ2-3,NA,CASRFNRDRRTDTQYF,TGTGCCAGCAGATTTAACCGGGACAGACGCACAGATACGCAGTATTTT
TRBV27,14,NA,TRBJ1-1,NA,CASSLGGLNTEAFF,TGTGCCAGCAGTTTGGGGGGTCTGAACACTGAAGCTTTCTTT
TRBV18,15,TRBD1,TRBJ1-5,few,CASSGPGQDNQPQHF,TGTGCCAGCTCAGGCCCAGGACAGGACAATCAGCCCCAGCATTTT
TRBV4-3,16,NA,TRBJ1-1,few,CASSQDWRGTNTEAFF,TGCGCCAGCAGCCAAGATTGGCGGGGGACAAACACTGAAGCTTTCTTT
TRBV4-1,15,NA,TRBJ1-5,NA,CASSLDTGVNQPQHF,TGCGCCAGCAGCCTTGACACGGGGGTTAATCAGCCCCAGCATTTT
TRBV7-6,14,NA,TRBJ1-6,NA,CASRATGFNSPLHF,TGTGCCAGCAGGGCGACAGGTTTCAATTCACCCCTCCACTTT
TRBV7-2,14,NA,TRBJ2-5,few,CASSFDSYQETQYF,TGTGCCAGCAGCTTCGACTCGTACCAAGAGACCCAGTACTTC
TRBV27,14,TRBD1,TRBJ1-1,NA,CASHRGTGGTEAFF,TGTGCCAGCCATCGGGGGACAGGGGGCACTGAAGCTTTCTTT
TRBV3-1/TRBV3-2,16,NA,TRBJ1-5,NA,CASSQGPGVGNQPQHF,TGTGCCAGCAGCCAAGGGCCCGGGGTGGGCAATCAGCCCCAGCATTTT
TRBV7-9,15,NA,TRBJ1-1,NA,CASSPGRVRETEAFF,TGTGCCAGCAGCCCAGGGAGGGTTAGGGAAACTGAAGCTTTCTTT
TRBV21-1,14,NA,TRBJ1-1,once,CASSRQPRNTEAFF,TGTGCCAGCAGCAGACAGCCGCGGAACACTGAAGCTTTCTTT
TRBV10-3,16,NA,TRBJ2-6,NA,CAISEAGYSGANVLTF,TGTGCCATCAGTGAGGCCGGTTACTCTGGGGCCAACGTCCTGACTTTC
TRBV5-4,15,NA,TRBJ2-3,once,CASSRLGGQIDTQYF,TGTGCCAGCAGCCGTTTGGGGGGTCAGATAGATACGCAGTATTTT
TRBV20-1,15,NA,TRBJ1-5,NA,CSASNPGGDNQPQHF,TGCAGTGCTAGTAACCCCGGGGGTGACAATCAGCCCCAGCATTTT
TRBV9,14,NA,TRBJ2-2,NA,CASSGGLSSGELFF,TGTGCCAGCAGCGGAGGACTGTCTTCCGGGGAGCTGTTTTTT
TRBV5-1,13,NA,TRBJ2-1,NA,CASSLVANNEQFF,TGCGCCAGCTCGTTGGTGGCAAACAATGAGCAGTTCTTC
TRBV10-3,11,TRBD1,TRBJ1-1,NA,CAISRQGEAFF,TGTGCCATCAGTCGACAGGGAGAAGCTTTCTTT
TRBV10-2,15,TRBD2,TRBJ2-3,NA,CASSDIAGYTDTQYF,TGCGCCAGCAGTGACATAGCGGGGTACACAGATACGCAGTATTTT
TRBV2,10,NA,TRBJ1-1,NA,CASSYFEAFF,TGTGCCAGCAGCTACTTCGAAGCTTTCTTT
TRBV5-1,13,NA,TRBJ2-1,NA,CASSLRGNNEQFF,TGCGCCAGCAGCTTGCGGGGTAACAATGAGCAGTTCTTC
TRBV12-3/TRBV12-4,13,TRBD1,TRBJ1-1,NA,CASKGQGNTEAFF,TGTGCCAGCAAGGGACAGGGGAACACTGAAGCTTTCTTT
TRBV5-5,14,TRBD1,TRBJ1-2,NA,CASSYDRGNYGYTF,TGTGCCAGCAGTTACGACAGGGGGAACTATGGCTACACCTTC
TRBV2,14,NA,TRBJ2-1,NA,CASFYGSSNNEQFF,TGTGCCAGCTTCTACGGTTCCTCGAACAATGAGCAGTTCTTC
TRBV5-4,14,NA,TRBJ2-3,once,CASSLTRLTHTQYF,TGTGCCAGCAGCCTTACTAGGCTAACGCATACGCAGTATTTT
TRBV6-6,12,NA,TRBJ1-1,NA,CASNIQGTEAFF,TGTGCCAGCAACATACAGGGAACTGAAGCTTTCTTT
TRBV6-5,14,NA,TRBJ2-7,NA,CASSLSQGAYEQYF,TGTGCCAGCAGTTTATCTCAGGGCGCCTACGAGCAGTACTTC
TRBV9,14,TRBD1,TRBJ2-7,NA,CASSGGDRPYEQYF,TGTGCCAGCAGCGGCGGGGACAGGCCTTACGAGCAGTACTTC
TRBV2,17,TRBD2,TRBJ2-1,NA,CASSEAHPSGGLNEQFF,TGTGCCAGCAGTGAAGCGCATCCTAGCGGGGGCCTCAATGAGCAGTTCTTC
TRBV6-1,18,TRBD1,TRBJ1-4,once,CASSVRDRYVGRGEKLFF,TGTGCCAGCAGTGTCCGGGACAGGTATGTCGGGCGCGGGGAAAAACTGTTTTTT
TRBV21-1,15,NA,TRBJ1-1,NA,CASSNSVPGSTEAFF,TGTGCCAGCAGCAATTCGGTCCCCGGGAGCACTGAAGCTTTCTTT
TRBV24-1,14,NA,TRBJ1-5,NA,CATRTDRTYQPQHF,TGTGCCACCAGAACTGACAGGACCTATCAGCCCCAGCATTTT
TRBV9,17,TRBD2,TRBJ2-1,NA,CASTTGRWGRSYNEQFF,TGTGCCAGCACCACCGGGAGGTGGGGACGCTCCTACAATGAGCAGTTCTTC
TRBV30,13,TRBD1,TRBJ1-2,NA,CAWDGTGVGGYTF,TGTGCCTGGGACGGGACAGGGGTAGGTGGCTACACCTTC
TRBV18,14,NA,TRBJ1-1,NA,CASSPQGTPLEAFF,TGTGCCAGCTCACCACAAGGGACACCACTTGAAGCTTTCTTT
TRBV30,14,TRBD1,TRBJ1-5,NA,CAWSTGQGHQPQHF,TGTGCCTGGAGTACAGGACAGGGCCATCAGCCCCAGCATTTT
TRBV12-5,14,TRBD1,TRBJ1-2,NA,CASGTGGTNYGYTF,TGTGCTAGTGGGACAGGGGGTACTAACTATGGCTACACCTTC
TRBV20-1,17,TRBD2,TRBJ2-5,NA,CSASDWTSGGYQETQYF,TGCAGTGCTAGTGACTGGACTAGCGGGGGGTACCAAGAGACCCAGTACTTC
TRBV2,15,NA,TRBJ1-5,NA,CASSPEISLIKPQHF,TGTGCCAGCAGCCCAGAAATTTCATTGATCAAGCCCCAGCATTTT
TRBV30,14,NA,TRBJ1-1,NA,CAWSGEQVGTEAFF,TGTGCCTGGAGCGGGGAGCAGGTGGGCACTGAAGCTTTCTTT
TRBV19,13,NA,TRBJ1-5,NA,CATNSGARQPQHF,TGTGCCACGAATTCTGGGGCGAGGCAGCCCCAGCATTTT
TRBV3-1/TRBV3-2,14,NA,TRBJ2-7,NA,CASSQQGNSYEQYF,TGTGCCAGCAGCCAACAGGGGAACTCCTACGAGCAGTACTTC
TRBV25-1,15,NA,TRBJ2-4,NA,CASTPPGEGRNIQYF,TGTGCCAGCACTCCCCCCGGGGAAGGGCGTAACATTCAGTACTTC
TRBV6-5,16,NA,TRBJ1-2,NA,CASSYSNEGTNYGYTF,TGTGCCAGCAGTTACTCGAACGAGGGTACTAACTATGGCTACACCTTC
TRBV7-9,12,NA,TRBJ1-1,NA,CASSFTRQEAFF,TGTGCCAGCAGCTTTACCAGACAGGAAGCTTTCTTT
TRBV27,15,TRBD1,TRBJ1-6,NA,CASSPGTGYNSPLHF,TGTGCCAGCAGCCCCGGGACAGGGTATAATTCACCCCTCCACTTT
TRBV19,13,NA,TRBJ1-5,NA,CASSIGVRQPQHF,TGTGCCAGTAGTATAGGTGTGAGGCAGCCCCAGCATTTT
TRBV27,14,NA,TRBJ1-1,NA,CASSTGQMNTEAFF,TGTGCCAGCAGTACCGGACAGATGAACACTGAAGCTTTCTTT
TRBV5-4,13,NA,TRBJ2-2,NA,CASVQINTGELFF,TGTGCCAGCGTACAGATAAACACCGGGGAGCTGTTTTTT
TRBV19,16,NA,TRBJ2-2,NA,CASSMSAGMNTGELFF,TGTGCCAGTAGTATGTCGGCGGGGATGAACACCGGGGAGCTGTTTTTT
TRBV4-2,19,TRBD2,TRBJ2-3,NA,CASSRRAPTGGGGSDTQYF,TGTGCCAGCAGCCGCCGCGCTCCTACTGGGGGCGGGGGGTCAGATACGCAGTATTTT
TRBV5-4,15,TRBD1,TRBJ1-1,NA,CASRTQGAINTEAFF,TGTGCCAGCAGGACCCAGGGGGCGATTAACACTGAAGCTTTCTTT
TRBV6-5,14,NA,TRBJ1-1,NA,CASTLGQGLTEAFF,TGTGCCAGCACCCTGGGGCAGGGACTAACTGAAGCTTTCTTT
TRBV5-6,15,NA,TRBJ1-1,NA,CASSLAAQGKTEAFF,TGTGCCAGCAGCTTGGCGGCGCAGGGTAAGACTGAAGCTTTCTTT
TRBV2,15,TRBD1,TRBJ1-6,few,CASSGQGPGGSPLHF,TGTGCCAGCAGCGGACAGGGGCCCGGTGGGTCACCCCTCCACTTT
TRBV7-9,16,TRBD1,TRBJ1-5,NA,CASSSGTGSYNQPQHF,TGTGCCAGCAGCTCCGGGACAGGATCGTACAATCAGCCCCAGCATTTT
TRBV6-5,13,NA,TRBJ1-2,NA,CASSPGGFYGYTF,TGTGCCAGCAGCCCCGGCGGCTTTTATGGCTACACCTTC
TRBV27,15,NA,TRBJ2-4,NA,CASSLSDRPKNIQYF,TGTGCCAGCAGTTTATCGGACAGACCTAAAAACATTCAGTACTTC
TRBV24-1,19,TRBD1,TRBJ1-4,NA,CATSDSGTAESWGNEKLFF,TGTGCCACCAGTGATTCCGGGACAGCCGAAAGTTGGGGTAATGAAAAACTGTTTTTT